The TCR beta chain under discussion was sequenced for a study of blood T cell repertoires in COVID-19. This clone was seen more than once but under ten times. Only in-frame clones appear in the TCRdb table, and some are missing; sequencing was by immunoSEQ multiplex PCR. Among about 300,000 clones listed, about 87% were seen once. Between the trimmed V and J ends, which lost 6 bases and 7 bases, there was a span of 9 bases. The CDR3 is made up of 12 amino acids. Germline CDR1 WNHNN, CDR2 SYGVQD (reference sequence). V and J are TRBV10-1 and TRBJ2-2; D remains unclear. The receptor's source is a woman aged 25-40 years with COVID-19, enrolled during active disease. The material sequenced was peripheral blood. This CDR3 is CASSTSVGELFF. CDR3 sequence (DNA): TGCGCCAGCAGCACTTCGGTCGGGGAGCTGTTTTTT.